The subject of this entry is one T cell receptor (beta chain). TCRdb's table, derived via immunoSEQ multiplex PCR, lists solely in-frame clones and lacks some. The table shows approximately 4,500 clones, with about three fifths occurring only once. The sample comes from a study of neoadjuvant anti-PD-1 for oral cavity cancer. Study at large: Around day 43, patients without progression received a fourth nivolumab dose before surgery.

The patients had HPV-negative, locally advanced oral cavity squamous cell carcinoma. The receptor's source is a person aged 40 to 85 with oral cavity squamous cell carcinoma. The input for sequencing was tumor tissue, taken before nivolumab (anti-PD-1) treatment.

CDR3 in DNA: TGTCCTGGGAGCGCACTACGGGGGTTCAATCAGCCCCAGCATTTT. Translation: CPGSALRGFNQPQHF. The J gene is TRBJ1-5, the V gene TRBV22-1. TRBV22-1 is shown as a pseudogene. The CDR3 is 15 residues long.